This TCR beta chain appears in the sequencing data of a study of human T cells and chemical hapten exposure. Study results and caveats: While controls formed fewer of them, expanded TCRs formed significantly more large CDR3 similarity clusters.

Trimming pared 3 bases from V and 0 bases from J, leaving 3 bases between. This CDR3 comprises 12 residues. This clonotype occurred a few times. What it binds is unknown. As processed by the authors: Samples held a median of around 92,000 TCRs, range about 23,224–690,600. Using its own MiXCR run on the RACE reads, TCRdb lists one record per CDR3 protein. The authors' filters were not applied to this entry. The profile shows 42,000 or so distinct CDR3 sequences, 8.9% of them singletons. Time point reported: patch test 2, 6 weeks after DPC sensitization. The treatment is: therapeutic diphenylcyclopropenone sensitization with weekly scalp DPC.

Here the sequenced sample was whole blood, taken in connection with sensitization to the hapten diphenylcyclopropenone (DPC). This receptor was obtained from a woman aged 40 to 50 with alopecia areata. Some clones in this sample may be carry-over from other donors' samples. The genes are TRBV12-3 or TRBV12-4 and TRBJ2-7; no clear D. The CDR3: CASSFASYEQYF. The CDR3 DNA follows: TGTGCCAGCAGTTTCGCCTCCTACGAGCAGTACTTC.